This T cell receptor (beta chain) came from a study of OX40 agonist ivuxolimab in advanced cancers. Study summary: Enrollees could have had prior anti-PD-1, anti-PD-L1 or anti-CTLA-4 therapy, which more than 30% had received.

From germline, CDR1 is DFQATT and CDR2 SNEGSKA (reference sequence). V lost 3 bases to trimming and J lost 6 bases; unmatched junction nucleotides: 1. The CDR3 loop spans 11 amino acids. The method was immunoSEQ multiplex PCR; TCRdb's version includes in-frame clones alone and lacks a portion of them. The sample gives around 46,000 clones, roughly 82% of which show up once; around 16% is in the top ten. Regarding the study as a whole: Compared with CD4+, CD8+ T cells on average had more expanded clones.

Details on this clone: Its antigen is still unknown.

Peripheral blood came from all dose cohorts at three timepoints. The chain couples TRBV20-1 to TRBJ1-1, with TRBD1 matching over 7 bases. This TCR was recovered from an adult with an advanced solid tumor such as melanoma, head and neck, liver or kidney cancer. The material was CD4+ or CD8+ T cells sorted from blood, obtained in a trial of the OX40 agonist ivuxolimab. This CDR3 reads CSASQGAEAFF. The CDR3 DNA follows: TGCAGTGCTAGTCAGGGGGCTGAAGCTTTCTTT.